Described below is a single T cell receptor (beta chain) sequence and its context. This entry comes from a study of graft-versus-host responses after intestinal transplantation. Study-level background: The whole recipient group had anti-thymocyte globulin induction followed by tacrolimus and steroids for two to four years.

Measured with immunoSEQ multiplex PCR; TCRdb has only the in-frame clones, and not every one. The sample has over 45,000 clones; roughly 91% are singletons. CDR1 is SGHTS, CDR2 YDEGEE, per germline. CDR3 length equals 13 residues. The V and J ends lost 0 bases and 6 bases respectively, with 9 bases between them. This TCR was sampled from a human patient who received an intestinal transplant, so some T cells may come from the graft donor. The source material was PBMCs, sampled 750 to 850 days after a first intestinal transplant, on the day of a second. This chain uses TRBV5-8 with TRBJ1-1; D is undetermined. CDR3 sequence reads: CASSLDINPEAFF. The CDR3 DNA sequence: TGTGCCAGCAGCTTGGACATTAACCCTGAAGCTTTCTTT.